This T cell receptor beta chain was recovered during a study of technical replicates of blood from a few donors. Profiled with immunoSEQ multiplex PCR; TCRdb holds only in-frame clones, not every one. The sample consists of just over 95,000 clones, approximately 96% of them appearing once. Germline trimming cut 0 bases from V and 2 bases from J; bases unmatched to any gene: 7. CDR1 and CDR2 (germline): MGHRA, YSYEKL. CDR3 length: 17 amino acids. The rearrangement uses TRBV4-1 and TRBJ2-3; 8 positions agree with TRBD1. Sequencing was done on a sample of T cells isolated from PBMCs. The sequence was obtained from a human donor in good health. The CDR3 sequence: CASSQDLETGATDTQYF. Written as DNA, the CDR3 is TGCGCCAGCAGCCAAGATTTGGAGACAGGGGCCACAGATACGCAGTATTTT.